This T cell receptor (beta chain) was recovered during a study of early T cells in non-severe SARS-CoV-2 infection. Across the whole study: The chains were unpaired, and the sequenced material was bulk RNA from unsorted whole blood. General study points: Matching against VDJdb likely underestimated virus-specific expansions, favoring anti-spike CD8.

Germline V CDR1 and CDR2: LNHNV, YYDKDF (reference sequence). The CDR3 is made up of 16 amino acids. V dropped 5 bases and J dropped 5; count of bases not matched to a gene: 11. Attachment of unique molecular identifiers to individual cDNA molecules was performed. Each CDR3 protein gets one entry after TCRdb re-called the 5' RACE reads with MiXCR. The sample has about 38,000 distinct CDR3 sequences, less than 7% seen once. This clonotype was detected ten times or more. Its cognate antigen is unknown. The TCR was taken from an adult who was a healthcare worker with PCR-confirmed SARS-CoV-2 infection or an uninfected control (not recorded which). The material was whole blood, obtained at baseline. The chain carries TRBV15 and TRBJ1-4; 7 nucleotides agree with TRBD1. Here the CDR3 DNA reads TGTGCCACCAGCGTATCAAAAGGAGGGGGCAATGAAAAACTGTTTTTT. Encoded protein: CATSVSKGGGNEKLFF.